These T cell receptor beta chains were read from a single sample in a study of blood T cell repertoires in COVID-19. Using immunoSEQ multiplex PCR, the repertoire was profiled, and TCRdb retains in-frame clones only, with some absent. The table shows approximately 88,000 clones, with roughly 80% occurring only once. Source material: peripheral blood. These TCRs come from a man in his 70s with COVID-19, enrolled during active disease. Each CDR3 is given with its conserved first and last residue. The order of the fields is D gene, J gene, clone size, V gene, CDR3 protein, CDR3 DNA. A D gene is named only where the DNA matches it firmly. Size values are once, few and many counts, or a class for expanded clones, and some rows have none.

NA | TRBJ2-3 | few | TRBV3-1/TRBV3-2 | CASSLFGESRDTQYF | TGTGCCAGCAGCCTCTTCGGGGAGTCGAGAGATACGCAGTATTTT
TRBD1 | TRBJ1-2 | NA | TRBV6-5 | CASSRGQENRGGYTF | TGTGCCAGCAGTAGGGGACAGGAGAATCGAGGCGGCTACACCTTC
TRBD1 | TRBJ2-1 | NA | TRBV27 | CASSPGTGKNNEQFF | TGTGCCAGCAGCCCCGGGACAGGTAAAAACAATGAGCAGTTCTTC
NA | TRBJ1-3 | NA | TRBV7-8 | CASSWTFSGNTIYF | TGTGCCAGCAGCTGGACATTCTCTGGAAACACCATATATTTT
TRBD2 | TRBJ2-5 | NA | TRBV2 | CASSGRGRALRETQYF | TGTGCCAGCAGTGGACGCGGGAGGGCCCTCAGGGAGACCCAGTACTTC
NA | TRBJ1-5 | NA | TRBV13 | CASSLGGGNQPQHF | TGTGCCAGCAGCTTAGGAGGAGGGAATCAGCCCCAGCATTTT
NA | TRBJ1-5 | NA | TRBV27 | CASSSSRGQPQHF | TGTGCCAGCAGTTCATCAAGGGGGCAGCCCCAGCATTTT
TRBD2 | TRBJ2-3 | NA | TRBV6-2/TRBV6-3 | CASSRLAGVTDTQYF | TGTGCCAGCAGTAGACTAGCGGGAGTCACAGATACGCAGTATTTT
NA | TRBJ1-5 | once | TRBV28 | CASRTNQPQHF | TGTGCCAGCAGGACTAATCAGCCCCAGCATTTT
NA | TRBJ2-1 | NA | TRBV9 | CASSAGGSNSYNEQFF | TGTGCCAGCAGCGCCGGAGGCTCCAACTCCTACAATGAGCAGTTCTTC
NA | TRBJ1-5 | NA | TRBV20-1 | CSASPGHGSNQPQHF | TGCAGTGCCAGTCCGGGTCATGGGAGCAATCAGCCCCAGCATTTT
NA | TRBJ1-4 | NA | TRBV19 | CASSIVRAGEKLFF | TGTGCCAGTAGTATAGTCAGGGCTGGAGAAAAACTGTTTTTT
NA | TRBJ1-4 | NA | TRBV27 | CASSDDGVRLKLFF | TGTGCCAGCAGTGATGACGGAGTTAGGCTAAAACTGTTTTTT
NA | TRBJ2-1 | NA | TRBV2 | CAKEVPGPANNEQFF | TGTGCCAAGGAGGTCCCGGGCCCAGCGAACAATGAGCAGTTCTTC
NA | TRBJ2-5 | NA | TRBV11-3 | CASSLGSEYSQYF | TGTGCCAGCAGCTTAGGGTCAGAATATTCCCAGTACTTC
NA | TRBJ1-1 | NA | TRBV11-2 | CASSLDQRWGHAFF | TGTGCCAGCAGCTTAGATCAGAGATGGGGGCACGCTTTCTTT
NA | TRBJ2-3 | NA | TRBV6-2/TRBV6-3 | CASSYELATSTDTQYF | TGTGCCAGCAGTTACGAACTTGCCACTAGCACAGATACGCAGTATTTT
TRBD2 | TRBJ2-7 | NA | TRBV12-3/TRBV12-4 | CASRTSGAYEQYF | TGTGCCAGCAGGACTAGCGGGGCCTACGAGCAGTACTTC
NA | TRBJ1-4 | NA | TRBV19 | CASSIEAGARTNEKLFF | TGTGCCAGTAGTATAGAAGCAGGTGCGAGAACTAATGAAAAACTGTTTTTT
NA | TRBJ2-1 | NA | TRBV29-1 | CSVEGRRLLYNEQFF | TGCAGCGTCGAAGGACGGAGACTACTTTACAATGAGCAGTTCTTC
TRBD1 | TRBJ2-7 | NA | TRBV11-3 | CASGQGSEQYF | TGTGCCAGCGGACAGGGCTCCGAGCAGTACTTC
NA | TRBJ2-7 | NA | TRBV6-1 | CASREGNTYEQYF | TGTGCCAGCAGGGAGGGCAACACCTACGAGCAGTACTTC
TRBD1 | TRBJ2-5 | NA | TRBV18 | CASSSGTGGRETQYF | TGTGCCAGCTCTTCAGGGACAGGGGGACGGGAGACCCAGTACTTC
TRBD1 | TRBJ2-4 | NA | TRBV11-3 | CASSNQQGVDIQYF | TGTGCCAGCAGCAATCAGCAGGGGGTGGACATTCAGTACTTC
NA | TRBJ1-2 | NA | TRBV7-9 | CASSLQGNPNYGYTF | TGTGCCAGCAGCTTACAGGGTAACCCCAACTATGGCTACACCTTC
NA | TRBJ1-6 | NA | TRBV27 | CASSPFSRSDSNSPLHF | TGTGCCAGCAGCCCCTTCTCCCGATCGGACAGTAATTCACCCCTCCACTTT
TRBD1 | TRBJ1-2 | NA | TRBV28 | CATQSSGTGVYGYTF | TGTGCCACTCAATCCTCCGGGACAGGGGTCTATGGCTACACCTTC
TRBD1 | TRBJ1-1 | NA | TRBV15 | CATSDRTGNTEAFF | TGTGCCACCAGCGATCGGACAGGGAACACTGAAGCTTTCTTT
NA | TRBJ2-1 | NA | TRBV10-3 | CAISVGENEQFF | TGTGCCATCAGTGTTGGGGAGAATGAGCAGTTCTTC
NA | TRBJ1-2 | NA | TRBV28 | CASSSTGFDRNGYGYTF | TGTGCCAGCAGTTCAACTGGTTTTGACAGAAATGGCTATGGCTACACCTTC
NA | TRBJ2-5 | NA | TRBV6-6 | CASSPGVGETQYF | TGTGCCAGCAGTCCCGGAGTCGGGGAGACCCAGTACTTC
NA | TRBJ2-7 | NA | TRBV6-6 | CASSYLDDGNYEQYF | TGTGCCAGCAGTTACTTGGACGACGGGAACTACGAGCAGTACTTC
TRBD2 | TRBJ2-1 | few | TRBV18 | CASSSLADPRGEQFF | TGTGCCAGCTCATCCCTAGCGGACCCACGGGGTGAGCAGTTCTTC
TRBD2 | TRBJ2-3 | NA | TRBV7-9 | CASSPGLAGSTQYF | TGTGCCAGCAGCCCTGGACTAGCTGGATCTACGCAGTATTTT
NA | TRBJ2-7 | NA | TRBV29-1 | CSVEDRSGSYEQYF | TGCAGCGTTGAAGACAGAAGTGGCTCCTACGAGCAGTACTTC